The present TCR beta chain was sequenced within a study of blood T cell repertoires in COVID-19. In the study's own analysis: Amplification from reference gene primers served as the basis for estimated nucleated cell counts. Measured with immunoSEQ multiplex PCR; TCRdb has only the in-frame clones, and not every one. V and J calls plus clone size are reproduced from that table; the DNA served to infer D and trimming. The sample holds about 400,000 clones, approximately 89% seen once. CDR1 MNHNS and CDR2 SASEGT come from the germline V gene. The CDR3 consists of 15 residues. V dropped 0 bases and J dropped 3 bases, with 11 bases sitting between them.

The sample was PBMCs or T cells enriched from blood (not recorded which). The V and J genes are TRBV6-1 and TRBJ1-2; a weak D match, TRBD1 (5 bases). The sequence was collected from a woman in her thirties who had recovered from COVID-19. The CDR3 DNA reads TGTGCCAGCAGTGAAGCTCCAGGGCCCGACTATGGCTACACCTTC. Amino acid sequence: CASSEAPGPDYGYTF.